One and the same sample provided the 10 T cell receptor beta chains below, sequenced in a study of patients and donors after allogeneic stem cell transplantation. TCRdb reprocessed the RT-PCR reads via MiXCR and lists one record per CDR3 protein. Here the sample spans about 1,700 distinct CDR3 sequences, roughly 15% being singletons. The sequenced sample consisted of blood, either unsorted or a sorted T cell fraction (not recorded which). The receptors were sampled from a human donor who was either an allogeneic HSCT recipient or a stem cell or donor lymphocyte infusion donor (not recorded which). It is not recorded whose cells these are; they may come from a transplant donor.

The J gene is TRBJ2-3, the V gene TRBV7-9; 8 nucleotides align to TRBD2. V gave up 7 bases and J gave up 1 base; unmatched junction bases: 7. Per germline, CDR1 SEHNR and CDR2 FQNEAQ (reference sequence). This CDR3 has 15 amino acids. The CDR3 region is CASTHSGRGTDTQYF. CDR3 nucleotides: TGTGCCAGCACCCACAGCGGGAGAGGCACAGATACGCAGTATTTT.

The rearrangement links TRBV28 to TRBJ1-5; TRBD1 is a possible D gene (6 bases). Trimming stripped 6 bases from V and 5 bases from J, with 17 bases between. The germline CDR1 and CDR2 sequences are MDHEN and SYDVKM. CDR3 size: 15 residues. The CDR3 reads CASSIQTGPHQPQHF. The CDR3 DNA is TGTGCCAGCAGCATTCAGACAGGCCCACATCAGCCCCAGCATTTT.

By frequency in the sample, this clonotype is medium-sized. CDR3: CASSQQETSSGNYNEQFF. For the CDR3, the DNA is TGTGCCAGCAGCCAGCAAGAGACCTCTAGCGGAAACTACAATGAGCAGTTCTTC. The chain combines TRBV7-9 with TRBJ2-1; the match to TRBD2 covers 7 bases. Germline V lookup: CDR1 SEHNR, CDR2 FQNEAQ (reference sequence). This CDR3 region has 18 residues. V was pared by 5 bases and J by 3 bases, with 16 bases of the junction left unmatched.

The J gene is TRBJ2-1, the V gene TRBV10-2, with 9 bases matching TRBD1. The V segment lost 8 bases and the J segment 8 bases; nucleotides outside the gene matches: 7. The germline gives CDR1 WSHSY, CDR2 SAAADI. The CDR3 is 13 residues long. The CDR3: CASGLDRGYEQFF. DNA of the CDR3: TGCGCCAGCGGGTTGGACAGGGGCTATGAGCAGTTCTTC.

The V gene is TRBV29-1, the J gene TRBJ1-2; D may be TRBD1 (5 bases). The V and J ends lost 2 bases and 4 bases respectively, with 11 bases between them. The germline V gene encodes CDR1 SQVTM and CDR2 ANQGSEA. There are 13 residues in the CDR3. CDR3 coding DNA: TGCAGCGTTGAATCCGGGGACTCCTATGGCTACACCTTC. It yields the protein CSVESGDSYGYTF.

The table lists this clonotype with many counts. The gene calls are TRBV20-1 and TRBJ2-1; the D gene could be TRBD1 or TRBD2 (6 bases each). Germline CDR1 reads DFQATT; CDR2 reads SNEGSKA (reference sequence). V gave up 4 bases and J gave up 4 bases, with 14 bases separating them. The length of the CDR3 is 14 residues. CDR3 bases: TGCAGTGCTATCCGGCAGGGGAGGTACAATGAGCAGTTCTTC. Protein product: CSAIRQGRYNEQFF.

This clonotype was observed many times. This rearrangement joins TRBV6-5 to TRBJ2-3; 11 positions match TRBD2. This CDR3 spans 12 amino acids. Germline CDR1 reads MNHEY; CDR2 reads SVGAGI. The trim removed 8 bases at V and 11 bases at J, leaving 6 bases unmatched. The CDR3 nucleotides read TGTGCCAGCTCGATAGCGGGGGGGGGGCAGTATTTT. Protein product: CASSIAGGGQYF.

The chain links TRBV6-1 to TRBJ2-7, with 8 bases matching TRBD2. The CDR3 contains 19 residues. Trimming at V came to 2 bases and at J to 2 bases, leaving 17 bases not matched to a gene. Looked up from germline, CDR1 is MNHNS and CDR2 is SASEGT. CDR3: CASSERFPLSSGIPYEQYF. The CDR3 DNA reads TGTGCCAGCAGTGAAAGGTTTCCCTTAAGTAGCGGGATTCCCTACGAGCAGTACTTC.

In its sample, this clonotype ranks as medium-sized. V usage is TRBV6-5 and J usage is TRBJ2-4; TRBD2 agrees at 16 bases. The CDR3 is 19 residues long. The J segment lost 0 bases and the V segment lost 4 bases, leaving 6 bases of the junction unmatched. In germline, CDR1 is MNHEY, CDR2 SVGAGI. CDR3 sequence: CASSSQGLAGGEAKNIQYF. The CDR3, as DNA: TGTGCCAGCAGTTCTCAGGGACTAGCGGGAGGGGAAGCCAAAAACATTCAGTACTTC.

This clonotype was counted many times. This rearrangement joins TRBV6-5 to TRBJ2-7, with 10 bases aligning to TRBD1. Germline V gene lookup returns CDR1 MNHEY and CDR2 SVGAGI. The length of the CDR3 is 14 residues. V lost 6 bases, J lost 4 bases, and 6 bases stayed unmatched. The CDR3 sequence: CASRMGQGSYEQYF. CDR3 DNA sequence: TGTGCCAGCAGAATGGGACAGGGGAGTTACGAGCAGTACTTC.